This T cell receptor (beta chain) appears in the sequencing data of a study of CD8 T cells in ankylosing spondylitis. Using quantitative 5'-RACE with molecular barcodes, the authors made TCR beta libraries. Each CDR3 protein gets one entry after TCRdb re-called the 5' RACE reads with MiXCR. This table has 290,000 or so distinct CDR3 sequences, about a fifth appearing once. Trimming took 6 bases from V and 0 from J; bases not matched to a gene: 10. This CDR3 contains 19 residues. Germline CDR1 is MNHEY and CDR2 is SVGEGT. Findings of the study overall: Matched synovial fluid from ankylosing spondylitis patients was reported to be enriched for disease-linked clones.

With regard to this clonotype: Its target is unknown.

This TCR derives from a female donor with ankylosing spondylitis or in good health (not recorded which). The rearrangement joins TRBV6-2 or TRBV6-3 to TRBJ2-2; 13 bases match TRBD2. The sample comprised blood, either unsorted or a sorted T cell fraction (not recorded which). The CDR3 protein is CASSKLGLAGAANTGELFF. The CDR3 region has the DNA TGTGCCAGCAGCAAATTAGGACTAGCGGGAGCCGCGAACACCGGGGAGCTGTTTTTT.